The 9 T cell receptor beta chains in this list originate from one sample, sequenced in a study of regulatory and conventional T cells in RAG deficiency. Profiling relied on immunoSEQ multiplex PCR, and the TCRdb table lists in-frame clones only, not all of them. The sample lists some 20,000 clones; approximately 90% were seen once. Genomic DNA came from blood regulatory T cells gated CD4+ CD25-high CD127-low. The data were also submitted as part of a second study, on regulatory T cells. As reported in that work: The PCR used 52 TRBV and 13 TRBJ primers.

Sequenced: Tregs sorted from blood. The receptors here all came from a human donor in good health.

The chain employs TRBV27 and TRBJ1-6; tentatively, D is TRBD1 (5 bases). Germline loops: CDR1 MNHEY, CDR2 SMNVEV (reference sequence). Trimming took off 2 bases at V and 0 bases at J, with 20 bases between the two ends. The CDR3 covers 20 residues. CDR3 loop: CASSLRSSGAGSSYNSPLHF. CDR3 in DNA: TGTGCCAGCAGTTTAAGGAGTAGTGGGGCAGGGAGCTCCTATAATTCACCCCTCCACTTT.

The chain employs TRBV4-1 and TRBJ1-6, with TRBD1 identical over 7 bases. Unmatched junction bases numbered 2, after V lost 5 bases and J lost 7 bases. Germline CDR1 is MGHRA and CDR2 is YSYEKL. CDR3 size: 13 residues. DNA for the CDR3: TGCGCCAGCAGCGGGACAGCAAATTCACCCCTCCACTTT. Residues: CASSGTANSPLHF.

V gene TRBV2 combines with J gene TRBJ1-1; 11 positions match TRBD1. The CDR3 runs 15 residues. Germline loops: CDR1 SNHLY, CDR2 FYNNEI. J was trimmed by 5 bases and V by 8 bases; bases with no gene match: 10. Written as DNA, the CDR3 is TGTGCCAGCCAATCGGACAGGGGGCGGGGGACTGAAGCTTTCTTT. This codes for CASQSDRGRGTEAFF. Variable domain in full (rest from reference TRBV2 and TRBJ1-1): EPEVTQTPSHQVTQMGQEVILRCVPISNHLYFYWYRQILGQKVEFLVSFYNNEISEKSEIFDDQFSVERPDGSNFTLKIRSTKLEDSAMYFCASQSDRGRGTEAFFGQGTRLTVV.

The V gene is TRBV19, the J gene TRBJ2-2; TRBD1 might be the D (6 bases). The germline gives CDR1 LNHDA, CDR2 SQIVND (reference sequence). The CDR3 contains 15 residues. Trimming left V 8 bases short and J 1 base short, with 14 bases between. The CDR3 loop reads CASQGTLLNTGELFF. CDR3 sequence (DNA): TGTGCCAGTCAGGGGACACTCCTGAACACCGGGGAGCTGTTTTTT. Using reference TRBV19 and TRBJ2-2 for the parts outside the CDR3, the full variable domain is DGGITQSPKYLFRKEGQNVTLSCEQNLNHDAMYWYRQDPGQGLRLIYYSQIVNDFQKGDIAEGYSVSREKKESFPLTVTSAQKNPTAFYLCASQGTLLNTGELFFGEGSRLTVL.

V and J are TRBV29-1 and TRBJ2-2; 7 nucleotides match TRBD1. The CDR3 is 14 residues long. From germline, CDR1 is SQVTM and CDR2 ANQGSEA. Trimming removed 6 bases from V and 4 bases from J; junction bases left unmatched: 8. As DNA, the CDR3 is TGCAGCGTACGAGAGACAGGGATCACCGGGGAGCTGTTTTTT. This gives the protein CSVRETGITGELFF.

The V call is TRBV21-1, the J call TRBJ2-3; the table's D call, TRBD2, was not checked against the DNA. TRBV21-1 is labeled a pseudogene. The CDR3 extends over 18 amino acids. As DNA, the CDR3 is TGTGCCAGCAGCCGACCGGGGACTAGCGGGAGGACCACAGATACGCAGTATTTT. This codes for CASSRPGTSGRTTDTQYF.

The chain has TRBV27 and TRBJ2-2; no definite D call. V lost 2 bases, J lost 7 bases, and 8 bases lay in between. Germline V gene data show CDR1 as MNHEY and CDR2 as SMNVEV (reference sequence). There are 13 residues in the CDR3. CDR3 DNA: TGTGCCAGCAGTTTAATGGACCACGGGGAGCTGTTTTTT. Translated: CASSLMDHGELFF.

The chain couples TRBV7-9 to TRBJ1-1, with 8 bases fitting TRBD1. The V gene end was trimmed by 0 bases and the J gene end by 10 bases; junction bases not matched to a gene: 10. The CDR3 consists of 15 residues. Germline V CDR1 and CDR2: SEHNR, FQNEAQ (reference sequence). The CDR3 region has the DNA TGTGCCAGCAGCTTAGCTTGGGAGGGGACAGGTGGAGCTTTCTTT. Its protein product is CASSLAWEGTGGAFF.

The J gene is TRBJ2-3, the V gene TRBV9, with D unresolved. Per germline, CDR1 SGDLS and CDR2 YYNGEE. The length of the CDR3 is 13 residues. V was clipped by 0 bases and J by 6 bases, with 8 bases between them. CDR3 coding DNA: TGTGCCAGCAGCGTAGTCCCAACTGATACGCAGTATTTT. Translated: CASSVVPTDTQYF.